A single sample is the source of the 22 T cell receptor beta chains below, sequenced in a study of T-cell memory formation after mild COVID-19. TCRdb processed the 5' RACE reads anew with MiXCR; each CDR3 protein has one entry. The sample consists of 430,000 or so distinct CDR3 sequences, 25% of them appearing once. Sample: PBMCs or a T cell subset sorted from them (not recorded which). These receptors all come from an adult woman who had mild COVID-19 (a few samples of this study predate the infection). Cell type and time point are not known.

The chain recombines TRBV5-1 with TRBJ1-2; D call uncertain. V shed 2 bases and J shed 0 bases, with 5 bases lying between them. Germline-derived CDR1 and CDR2 are SGHRS and YFSETQ. The CDR3 contains 13 residues. CDR3 amino acids: CASSFQANYGYTF. The CDR3 DNA follows: TGCGCCAGCAGCTTCCAGGCTAACTATGGCTACACCTTC.

In its sample, this clonotype was seen a few times. The V and J genes are TRBV7-8 and TRBJ2-4; D is possibly TRBD1 (6 bases). The V gene's germline CDR1 is SGHVS and CDR2 FQNEAQ. The CDR3 sequence is 16 residues long. V was cut by 0 bases and J by 8 bases, with 17 bases left in between. DNA for the CDR3: TGTGCCAGCAGCTTAGCGGCTTCAGGGGTTCAAGACATTCAGTACTTC. Protein: CASSLAASGVQDIQYF.

This clonotype was observed a few times. The V call is TRBV29-1, the J call TRBJ2-3; TRBD1 might be the D (6 bases). The CDR3 length is 16 residues. V was cut by 7 bases and J by 0 bases, with 20 bases left in between. The germline CDR1 and CDR2 sequences are SQVTM and ANQGSEA. For the CDR3, the DNA is TGCAGCGCCACCACCCCACCAGGGGCGAGCACAGATACGCAGTATTTT. This encodes CSATTPPGASTDTQYF.

This clonotype was seen a few times. This sequence joins TRBV20-1 and TRBJ2-7, with D hard to call. The germline V gene encodes CDR1 DFQATT and CDR2 SNEGSKA (reference sequence). Trimming stripped 0 bases from V and 6 bases from J, with 9 bases between. CDR3 length: 12 residues. In DNA, the CDR3 is TGCAGTGCTAGAGATGGAACGATCGAGCAGTACTTC. It encodes CSARDGTIEQYF.

J is TRBJ1-1 and V is TRBV29-1, with D possibly being TRBD1 (6 bases). This CDR3 contains 13 residues. With 4 bases removed from V and 4 bases from J, the gap between germline ends came to 13 bases. Germline lookup yields CDR1 SQVTM and CDR2 ANQGSEA. This CDR3 is CSVVDRSGTEAFF. As DNA, the CDR3 is TGCAGCGTTGTCGACAGGAGCGGCACTGAAGCTTTCTTT.

The genes are TRBV11-2 and TRBJ2-7; TRBD2 agrees at 8 bases. CDR1 SGHAT and CDR2 FQNNGV come from the germline V gene. The CDR3 totals 13 residues. V lost 4 bases to trimming and J lost 5 bases; unmatched junction nucleotides: 4. CDR3 coding DNA: TGTGCCAGCAGCTACGGGACTAGTCACGAGCAGTACTTC. Protein: CASSYGTSHEQYF.

This clonotype appeared a few times. The rearrangement links TRBV5-5 to TRBJ1-1; D is unclear. V dropped 3 bases and J dropped 1 base, with 7 bases sitting between them. Germline lookup yields CDR1 SGHKS and CDR2 YYEKEE (reference sequence). This CDR3 is 13 amino acids long. CDR3 sequence: CASSWVENTEAFF. In DNA, the CDR3 is TGTGCCAGCAGCTGGGTTGAGAACACTGAAGCTTTCTTT.

The CDR3 loop reads CASSLGRLPPAGEQYF. The CDR3 nucleotides are TGTGCCAGCAGCTTAGGCAGGCTGCCCCCGGCGGGTGAGCAGTACTTC. The rearrangement joins TRBV7-9 to TRBJ2-7, with a tentative D call TRBD2 (5 bases). Germline V lookup: CDR1 SEHNR, CDR2 FQNEAQ (reference sequence). Trimming took 1 base from V and 7 from J, leaving 20 bases between them. This CDR3 has 16 amino acids.

This clonotype was found a few times. The chain combines TRBV5-1 with TRBJ2-3, with TRBD2 matching 11 bases. V lost 4 bases and J lost 5; bases outside the gene matches: 6. The CDR3 has 15 residues. Germline assignment: CDR1 SGHRS and CDR2 YFSETQ. The CDR3 DNA sequence: TGCGCCAGCAGCAGGGGGACTAGCGGCTTAGATACGCAGTATTTT. Its translation: CASSRGTSGLDTQYF.

The chain uses TRBV7-9 and TRBJ2-7, with 10 bases that match TRBD1. Per germline, CDR1 SEHNR and CDR2 FQNEAQ (reference sequence). The trim removed 6 bases at V and 5 bases at J, leaving 7 bases unmatched. This CDR3 has 14 residues. CDR3 protein: CASRLTGGLHEQYF. As DNA, the CDR3 is TGTGCCAGCAGGCTGACAGGGGGCCTCCACGAGCAGTACTTC.

The V call is TRBV10-3, the J call TRBJ1-5, with a tentative D call TRBD1 (5 bases). The germline V gene encodes CDR1 ENHRY and CDR2 SYGVKD. V lost 4 bases and J 2 bases, leaving 9 bases between the germline ends. The CDR3 has 14 residues. The CDR3 nucleotides are TGTGCCATCAGTGGGGGGAGTGGCAATCAGCCCCAGCATTTT. Its protein is CAISGGSGNQPQHF.

The V call is TRBV20-1, the J call TRBJ1-2; TRBD1 matches at 8 bases. Germline V gene lookup returns CDR1 DFQATT and CDR2 SNEGSKA (reference sequence). V lost 6 bases and J lost 6; bases outside the gene matches: 3. The CDR3 loop spans 11 amino acids. DNA for the CDR3: TGCAGTGCGACGACAGGGGATGGCTACACCTTC. Protein sequence: CSATTGDGYTF.

The J gene is TRBJ1-1, the V gene TRBV7-8, with D perhaps TRBD1 (6 bases). The germline gives CDR1 SGHVS, CDR2 FQNEAQ. The CDR3 sequence is 15 residues long. Trimming stripped 1 base from V and 3 bases from J, with 12 bases between. DNA for the CDR3: TGTGCCAGCAGCTTAGTTGGGGGCTCGTACACTGAAGCTTTCTTT. Protein sequence: CASSLVGGSYTEAFF.

In its sample, this clonotype was seen many times. The gene calls are TRBV15 and TRBJ2-1, with D possibly being TRBD1 (6 bases). Trimming took 0 bases from V and 14 from J, leaving 14 bases between them. The V gene's germline CDR1 is LNHNV and CDR2 YYDKDF (reference sequence). This CDR3 is built from 13 residues. Written as DNA, the CDR3 is TGTGCCACCAGCAGAGATCCGCAGGGGTGGGAGTTCTTC. It translates to CATSRDPQGWEFF.

The J gene is TRBJ1-1, the V gene TRBV9, with 11 positions matching TRBD1. V dropped 0 bases and J dropped 4; count of bases not matched to a gene: 11. The CDR3 sequence is 18 residues long. Germline CDR1 is SGDLS and CDR2 is YYNGEE. This chain's CDR3 is CASSVATSPGTGGTEAFF. DNA for the CDR3: TGTGCCAGCAGCGTAGCTACTTCGCCCGGGACAGGGGGCACTGAAGCTTTCTTT.

In this sample, this clonotype turned up many times. The chain recombines TRBV6-2 or TRBV6-3 with TRBJ2-5; 9 bases agree with TRBD2. Germline CDR1 MNHEY, CDR2 SVGEGT. The CDR3 covers 13 residues. After removal of 5 bases from V and 6 bases from J, the junction contained 4 bases not matched to a gene. The CDR3, as DNA: TGTGCCAGCAGTCAAAGCGGGGGGAAGACCCAGTACTTC. Residues: CASSQSGGKTQYF.

This chain connects TRBV30 to TRBJ2-1; D is ambiguous. V was clipped by 0 bases and J by 5 bases, with 5 bases between them. The CDR3 has 12 residues. The germline V gene encodes CDR1 GTSNPN and CDR2 SVGIG (reference sequence). The CDR3 is CAWSVANNEQFF. Written as DNA, the CDR3 is TGTGCCTGGAGTGTCGCCAACAATGAGCAGTTCTTC.

This clonotype was observed a handful of times. Here the CDR3 DNA reads TGTGCCAGCAGCCAACGCCTCGACCCGGCCTACGAGCAGTACTTC. Amino acid sequence: CASSQRLDPAYEQYF. The rearrangement links TRBV4-2 to TRBJ2-7; no reliable D call. Germline V CDR1 and CDR2: LGHNA, YNFKEQ. Trimming took 2 bases from V and 2 from J, leaving 13 bases between them. This CDR3 has 15 amino acids.

The chain employs TRBV30 and TRBJ2-2, with TRBD2 matching over 7 bases. V was clipped by 8 bases and J by 7 bases; unmatched bases: 4. The germline gives CDR1 GTSNPN, CDR2 SVGIG (reference sequence). CDR3 length: 11 amino acids. CDR3 nucleotide sequence: TGTGCCGGCCAGCGGGGCGGGGAGCTGTTTTTT. Translating gives CAGQRGGELFF.

This clonotype was recorded only once. This rearrangement joins TRBV5-1 to TRBJ1-6; D is unresolved. The CDR3 has 13 amino acids. Germline V lookup: CDR1 SGHRS, CDR2 YFSETQ. Trimming stripped 4 bases from V and 6 bases from J, with 8 bases between. The CDR3 loop is CASSEHLNSPLHF. The DNA of the CDR3 is TGCGCCAGCAGCGAGCACCTTAATTCACCCCTCCACTTT.

This rearrangement joins TRBV29-1 to TRBJ2-3; 10 positions match TRBD1. The CDR3 is made up of 15 amino acids. Looked up from germline, CDR1 is SQVTM and CDR2 is ANQGSEA. V shed 4 bases, J shed 1 base, and the junction held 5 bases outside the gene matches. CDR3 sequence (DNA): TGCAGCGTTGTGAAGGGGACAGGGGGCACAGATACGCAGTATTTT. This translates into CSVVKGTGGTDTQYF.

This chain uses TRBV3-1 with TRBJ1-1, with 7 nucleotides matching TRBD1. The CDR3 consists of 18 residues. J gave up 6 bases and V 1 base, and 17 bases lay outside the gene matches. CDR1 and CDR2 (germline): LGHDT, YNNKEL (reference sequence). CDR3 sequence: CASSQAYLGGAGGSEAFF. In DNA form, the CDR3 reads TGTGCCAGCAGCCAAGCCTATTTAGGGGGCGCGGGGGGATCTGAAGCTTTCTTT.